The rows below give T cell receptor beta chains drawn from one sample of a study of OX40 agonist ivuxolimab in advanced cancers. TCRdb's copy holds only in-frame clones and misses some; the assay was immunoSEQ multiplex PCR. The data show around 74,000 clones, approximately 80% seen once. The starting material was CD4+ or CD8+ T cells sorted from blood, obtained in a trial of the OX40 agonist ivuxolimab. Receptors were obtained from an adult with an advanced solid tumor such as melanoma, head and neck, liver or kidney cancer. CDR3s include the opening cysteine and the closing phenylalanine or tryptophan.

v_call,cdr3_aa
TRBV7-9,CASTMGDGAQYF
TRBV2,CASSTSRDRVTYEQYF
TRBV7-6,CASSLGGSGELFF
TRBV5-6,CASSPRSWYQETQYF
TRBV6-5,CASSYSVQGPLREQYF
TRBV19,CASSNERTYGYTF
TRBV30,CAWSLGDTQYF
TRBV15,CATSRVREFTDTQYF
TRBV10-3,CAISRGTGYGYTF
TRBV11-3,CASSLDRGGEQFF
TRBV2,CASSGYTGTDPSDF
TRBV19,CASRKGGEEKLFF
TRBV4-3,CASSQDGTVTDTQYF
TRBV11-2,CASSLTGYGYTF
TRBV28,CASSLLGLAGESGGELFF
TRBV7-2,CASSRDRSTPYEQYF
TRBV5-1,CASSLDLRGQGGATQYF
TRBV2,CASRWRDNSPLHF
TRBV5-6,CASSSYKRDTVGEKLFF
TRBV10-3,CAISESQSSYEQYF
TRBV5-5,CASSSYGRSNEQYF
TRBV7-2,CASSFREGTDTQYF
TRBV7-6,CASSSLPAGGQETQYF
TRBV7-7,CASSLGTGQETQYF
TRBV7-2,CASSFFGANVLTF
TRBV19,CASSIRGGWNTGELFF
TRBV6-1,CASSRTSGYGQYF
TRBV19,CASSIGGSSNYGYTF
TRBV28,CASIPGTSGWNEQFF
TRBV11-2,CASSLARTGGGEQYF
TRBV7-2,CASSPGLSTDTQYF
TRBV5-1,CASSFSGNVLTF
TRBV15,CATSGGEYSNQPQHF
TRBV4-1,CASSHSTSPNEQFF
TRBV5-8,CASSRGKYQQEQYF
TRBV2,CASSGTGGEQYF
TRBV5-6,CASKSRILNSPLHF
TRBV7-8,CASSLDHWELFF
TRBV28,CASSLTQDRAQYF
TRBV4-3,CASSQERQSGELFF
TRBV7-9,CASSLNSGNTEAFF
TRBV19,CASSTPGTGKETQYF
TRBV11-2,CASSLDGSTDTQYF
TRBV18,CASSPPGSYEQYF
TRBV15,CATSREILAKNEQFF
TRBV7-2,CASSLLAESYNEQFF
TRBV18,CASSPSPAGLGSPLHF
TRBV10-3,CAINQQGATNTGELFF
TRBV4-2,CASSQDYAEETQYF
TRBV5-1,CASSRESTNEKLFF
TRBV13,CASSSTQGRAVF
TRBV28,CASRPGLISGNTIYF
TRBV18,CASSPGTDLNTEAFF
TRBV11-2,CASSSRQGGVNEQFF
TRBV7-2,CASSLVAGGQDYNSPLHF
TRBV6-4,CASSEFEETQYF
TRBV7-2,CASSLSGQGLYEQYF
TRBV6-6,CASRGQGNEQYF
TRBV18,CASSNPGQGVNEQYF